Each of the 24 T cell receptor beta chains below was sequenced from the same sample in a study of graft-versus-host responses after intestinal transplantation. For these TCRs, the target antigens are not known. The data were produced by immunoSEQ multiplex PCR, yet TCRdb's version contains in-frame clones alone and is incomplete. The table shows about 97,000 clones, with around 92% occurring only once. The input for sequencing was unstimulated CD4+ T cells sorted from spleen or lymph node cells, taken before transplant. All receptors come from a human donor who was the organ donor for an intestinal transplant.

The chain has TRBV28 and TRBJ1-6, with D possibly TRBD1 on 6 matching bases. CDR1 MDHEN and CDR2 SYDVKM come from the germline V gene. V shed 1 base and J shed 10 bases, with 8 bases lying between them. The CDR3 loop spans 13 amino acids. CDR3 DNA: TGTGCCAGCAGTTTATTGGGGACATCACCCCTCCACTTT. This translates into CASSLLGTSPLHF.

This clone showed up just a few times. The V gene is TRBV19, the J gene TRBJ2-7, with a possible D match to TRBD2 (6 bases). The CDR3 has 13 residues. The germline V gene has CDR1 LNHDA and CDR2 SQIVND (reference sequence). V dropped 5 bases and J dropped 7 bases, with 15 bases sitting between them. CDR3 DNA: TGTGCCAGTAGTGCATTTTCGGGGGATGAGCAGTACTTC. Amino acid sequence: CASSAFSGDEQYF.

The V gene is TRBV7-6, the J gene TRBJ2-6; tentative D call: TRBD2 (6 bases). V gave up 4 bases and J gave up 0 bases, with 13 bases separating them. CDR3 size: 17 residues. CDR1 and CDR2 (germline): SGHVS, FNYEAQ. CDR3 sequence (DNA): TGTGCCAGCAGCTCTCAGGGAGGTTACTCTGGGGCCAACGTCCTGACTTTC. Protein: CASSSQGGYSGANVLTF.

This chain connects TRBV19 to TRBJ1-1; weak D call: TRBD1 (6 bases). The CDR3 has 14 residues. V dropped 10 bases and J dropped 5 bases, with 20 bases sitting between them. Germline V gene lookup returns CDR1 LNHDA and CDR2 SQIVND (reference sequence). The CDR3 loop reads CATRGGGRWTEAFF. The CDR3, as DNA: TGTGCCACCAGGGGCGGGGGCCGGTGGACTGAAGCTTTCTTT.

This chain uses TRBV19 with TRBJ1-2; D might be TRBD1 (5 bases). CDR1 and CDR2 from the germline V gene are LNHDA and SQIVND (reference sequence). CDR3 length: 13 residues. Trimming took 1 base from V and 8 from J, leaving 11 bases between them. This chain's CDR3 is CASSIGQNLGYTF. DNA for the CDR3: TGTGCCAGTAGTATAGGACAGAATCTGGGCTACACCTTC. The whole variable domain, filled in from reference TRBV19 and TRBJ1-2, reads DGGITQSPKYLFRKEGQNVTLSCEQNLNHDAMYWYRQDPGQGLRLIYYSQIVNDFQKGDIAEGYSVSREKKESFPLTVTSAQKNPTAFYLCASSIGQNLGYTFGSGTRLTVV.

The chain is built from TRBV6-1 and TRBJ1-1; 8 bases match TRBD1. The V and J ends lost 5 bases and 4 bases, in that order; junction bases with no gene match: 9. This CDR3 spans 15 amino acids. In germline, CDR1 is MNHNS, CDR2 SASEGT. This chain's CDR3 is CASSLGDRRSTEAFF. As DNA, the CDR3 is TGTGCCAGCAGTCTCGGGGACAGGAGATCCACTGAAGCTTTCTTT.

This clone appeared once. The chain combines TRBV2 with TRBJ2-7; 10 bases line up with TRBD2. The CDR3 is 12 residues long. The J segment lost 7 bases and the V segment lost 9 bases, leaving 6 bases of the junction unmatched. Germline assignment: CDR1 SNHLY and CDR2 FYNNEI. CDR3 in DNA: TGTGCCAGTAGCGGGGGGCGTCAAGAGCAGTACTTC. Residues: CASSGGRQEQYF. Full variable domain (outside the CDR3, taken from reference TRBV2 and TRBJ2-7): EPEVTQTPSHQVTQMGQEVILRCVPISNHLYFYWYRQILGQKVEFLVSFYNNEISEKSEIFDDQFSVERPDGSNFTLKIRSTKLEDSAMYFCASSGGRQEQYFGPGTRLTVT.

The rearrangement joins TRBV29-1 to TRBJ2-1, with a possible D match to TRBD1 (5 bases). The CDR3 totals 14 residues. Germline V gene lookup returns CDR1 SQVTM and CDR2 ANQGSEA. The germline V and J ends were trimmed by 2 bases and 1 base, with 9 bases remaining between them. The DNA of the CDR3 is TGCAGCGTTGAACCGCAGGGATCCTACAATGAGCAGTTCTTC. Its translation is CSVEPQGSYNEQFF.

This chain connects TRBV5-6 to TRBJ1-2; 11 bases map to TRBD1. Germline V lookup: CDR1 SGHDT, CDR2 YYEEEE. CDR3 size: 16 residues. The J segment lost 4 bases and the V segment lost 0 bases, leaving 5 bases of the junction unmatched. The CDR3 loop reads CASSLGTGGAGYGYTF. The CDR3, as DNA: TGTGCCAGCAGCTTGGGGACAGGGGGCGCGGGCTATGGCTACACCTTC. Combining the CDR3 with reference TRBV5-6 and TRBJ1-2 gives the whole variable domain DAGVTQSPTHLIKTRGQQVTLRCSPKSGHDTVSWYQQALGQGPQFIFQYYEEEERQRGNFPDRFSGHQFPNYSSELNVNALLLGDSALYLCASSLGTGGAGYGYTFGSGTRLTVV.

The rearrangement links TRBV2 to TRBJ2-7, with a possible D match to TRBD2 (6 bases). The germline gives CDR1 SNHLY, CDR2 FYNNEI. This CDR3 has 15 amino acids. Deletions cut 5 bases from V and 3 bases from J, with 17 bases between. The CDR3 loop is CASSSVEAGNYEQYF. CDR3 bases: TGTGCCAGCAGTTCGGTGGAGGCGGGGAACTACGAGCAGTACTTC.

The chain carries TRBV6-1 and TRBJ1-6; 7 bases map to TRBD1. The CDR3 has 14 residues. The V gene's germline CDR1 is MNHNS and CDR2 SASEGT. Trimming removed 4 bases from V and 9 bases from J; junction bases left unmatched: 6. CDR3 amino acids: CASSAAGGSSPLHF. In nucleotides, the CDR3 is TGTGCCAGCAGTGCTGCAGGGGGGAGTTCACCCCTCCACTTT.

J is TRBJ2-5 and V is TRBV4-2; possible D gene TRBD2, 6 bases. The J call is doubtful: the DNA matches TRBJ2-7 better. The V gene's germline CDR1 is LGHNA and CDR2 YNFKEQ. CDR3 size: 16 residues. The CDR3 bases are TGTGCCAGCAGCCAAGGGTCGCGGGGTCCCACCTACGAGCAGTACTTC. It specifies CASSQGSRGPTYEQYF.

The rearrangement uses TRBV30 and TRBJ2-5; D possibly corresponds to TRBD1 (5 bases). V lost 0 bases and J lost 3, with 11 bases in between. The CDR3 consists of 14 residues. Germline V gene lookup returns CDR1 GTSNPN and CDR2 SVGIG (reference sequence). CDR3: CAWSVSGLKETQYF. The CDR3 coding sequence is TGTGCCTGGAGTGTGTCAGGGTTAAAAGAGACCCAGTACTTC.

The rearrangement uses TRBV27 and TRBJ2-1, with 10 positions matching TRBD2. In germline, CDR1 is MNHEY, CDR2 SMNVEV (reference sequence). The CDR3 runs 16 residues. V was pared by 5 bases and J by 12 bases, with 16 bases of the junction left unmatched. The CDR3 bases are TGTGCCAGCAGTCCATCTAGCGGGGGAGGGACTAGGGGGCAGTTCTTC. It is translated as CASSPSSGGGTRGQFF.

V usage is TRBV7-2 and J usage is TRBJ2-3, with 9 nucleotides matching TRBD1. J gave up 1 base and V 4 bases, and 6 bases lay outside the gene matches. This CDR3 comprises 16 residues. The germline CDR1 and CDR2 sequences are SGHTA and FQGNSA. The CDR3 protein is CASSSTGGFGTDTQYF. Here the CDR3 DNA reads TGTGCCAGCAGCTCCACAGGGGGCTTTGGCACAGATACGCAGTATTTT.

This chain links TRBV28 with TRBJ2-5, with 11 nucleotides matching TRBD1. This CDR3 comprises 14 residues. V gave up 6 bases and J gave up 5 bases; unmatched junction bases: 5. Germline CDR1 reads MDHEN; CDR2 reads SYDVKM. CDR3: CASRRTGGRETQYF. The CDR3 bases are TGTGCCAGCAGGAGGACAGGGGGCAGGGAGACCCAGTACTTC. The complete variable domain, with remaining parts taken from reference TRBV28 and TRBJ2-5, reads DVKVTQSSRYLVKRTGEKVFLECVQDMDHENMFWYRQDPGLGLRLIYFSYDVKMKEKGDIPEGYSVSREKKERFSLILESASTNQTSMYLCASRRTGGRETQYFGPGTRLLVL.

The chain has TRBV1 and TRBJ2-1; TRBD1 was called by the table and not checked on the DNA. TRBV1 is noted as a pseudogene. This CDR3 contains 22 residues. Written as DNA, the CDR3 is TGCACCAGCAGCCAAGAAGAGCGGTACCGCACCCCTCAGGGGCATAGGGAAAATGAGCAGTTCTTC. Translating it yields CTSSQEERYRTPQGHRENEQFF.

The genes are TRBV4-1 and TRBJ1-1, with 8 bases identical to TRBD1. This CDR3 region has 14 residues. CDR1 is MGHRA and CDR2 is YSYEKL in the germline V gene. V lost 3 bases to trimming and J lost 5 bases; unmatched junction nucleotides: 5. The CDR3 is CASSQETGVTEAFF. As DNA, the CDR3 is TGCGCCAGCAGCCAGGAGACAGGGGTTACTGAAGCTTTCTTT.

This chain connects TRBV29-1 to TRBJ2-7, with a possible D match to TRBD1 (6 bases). This CDR3 spans 13 amino acids. V lost 5 bases to trimming and J lost 3 bases, with 14 bases between them. CDR1 is SQVTM and CDR2 is ANQGSEA in the germline V gene. The CDR3 loop reads CSVSQGHYYEQYF. The CDR3 coding sequence is TGCAGCGTTAGTCAGGGACACTACTACGAGCAGTACTTC.

This chain connects TRBV7-2 to TRBJ1-3, with D possibly matching TRBD1 (5 bases). This CDR3 region has 14 residues. Trimming left V 2 bases short and J 4 bases short, with 9 bases between. Germline loops: CDR1 SGHTA, CDR2 FQGNSA. Here the CDR3 reads CASSLNRPGNTIYF. The CDR3 region has the DNA TGTGCCAGCAGCTTAAACAGGCCGGGAAACACCATATATTTT.

This chain uses TRBV7-2 with TRBJ2-2; D gene ambiguous. The CDR3 totals 12 residues. Trimming pared 6 bases from V and 1 base from J, leaving 3 bases between. Germline CDR1 reads SGHTA; CDR2 reads FQGNSA. CDR3 sequence reads: CASRRNTGELFF. The CDR3 coding sequence is TGTGCCAGCAGGAGGAACACCGGGGAGCTGTTTTTT. Full variable domain (missing parts from reference TRBV7-2 and TRBJ2-2): GAGVSQSPSNKVTEKGKDVELRCDPISGHTALYWYRQSLGQGLEFLIYFQGNSAPDKSGLPSDRFSAERTGGSVSTLTIQRTQQEDSAVYLCASRRNTGELFFGEGSRLTVL.

This rearrangement joins TRBV5-4 to TRBJ1-2, with D perhaps matching TRBD1 (6 bases). Germline V gene sequence: CDR1 SGHNT, CDR2 YYREEE (reference sequence). CDR3 length: 13 amino acids. V lost 2 bases and J 12 bases, leaving 17 bases between the germline ends. The DNA for the CDR3 is TGTGCCAGCAGCTTTGTTCCGGACAGAGAGGACACCTTC. Protein: CASSFVPDREDTF.

J is TRBJ2-1 and V is TRBV28, with 7 bases matching TRBD2. Germline assignment: CDR1 MDHEN and CDR2 SYDVKM. Losses at the gene ends were 6 bases for V and 2 bases for J; bases not matched to a gene: 4. The CDR3 is made up of 14 amino acids. CDR3 coding DNA: TGTGCCAGCAGCCGGACTAGTCCCTACAATGAGCAGTTCTTC. It specifies CASSRTSPYNEQFF.

The rearrangement links TRBV6-5 to TRBJ1-1; possible D gene TRBD1, 5 bases. The germline CDR1 and CDR2 sequences are MNHEY and SVGAGI. V lost 6 bases, J lost 0 bases, and 8 bases lay in between. This CDR3 comprises 13 residues. CDR3 residues: CASRGRMNTEAFF. DNA for the CDR3: TGTGCCAGCAGGGGGCGTATGAACACTGAAGCTTTCTTT.